This TCR beta chain was identified during a study of tumor and adjacent non-tumor tissue in lung cancer. RNA was extracted from bulk tissue without any cell sorting. The library came from three nested PCR rounds adapted from ARM-PCR protocols. TCRdb reprocessed the multiplex PCR reads via MiXCR and lists one record per CDR3 protein. The sample holds 65,000 to 90,000 distinct CDR3 sequences, around 85% seen once. Details on this clonotype: This clone may be a read error of a much larger clone one base away. The CDR3 end shows no conserved phenylalanine or tryptophan, and so a read error is likely.

The sequence came from a woman aged 50 to 65 with non-small cell lung cancer. Sequenced input: lung tumor tissue.

CDR3 region: CASSIAGPRVHEQFL. CDR3 bases: TGTGCCAGTAGTATAGCAGGACCCCGGGTGCATGAGCAGTTCCTC. The chain recombines TRBV19 with TRBJ2-1; D unresolved. Per the germline V gene, CDR1 is LNHDA and CDR2 is SQIVND (reference sequence). The CDR3 totals 15 residues. Trimming took off 1 base at V and 8 bases at J, with 15 bases between the two ends.